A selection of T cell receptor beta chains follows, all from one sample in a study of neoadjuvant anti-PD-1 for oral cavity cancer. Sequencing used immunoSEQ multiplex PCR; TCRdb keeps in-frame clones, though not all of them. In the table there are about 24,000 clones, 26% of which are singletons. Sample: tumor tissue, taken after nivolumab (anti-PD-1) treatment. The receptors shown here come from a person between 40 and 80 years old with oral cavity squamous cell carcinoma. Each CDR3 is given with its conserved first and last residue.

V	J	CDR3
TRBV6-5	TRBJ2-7	CASSYGFTSIYEQYF
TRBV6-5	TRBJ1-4	CASSYGRHLNEKLFF
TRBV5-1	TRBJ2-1	CASSADSSSYNEQFF
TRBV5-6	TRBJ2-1	CASSSPREGKEEQFF
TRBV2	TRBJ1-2	CASMTGNYGYTF
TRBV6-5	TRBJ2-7	CASSKGPTLEQYF
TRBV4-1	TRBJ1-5	CASSQGDRTGYSNQPQHF
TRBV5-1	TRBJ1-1	CASSLDPGGTEAFF
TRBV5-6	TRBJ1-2	CASSLAETYGYTF
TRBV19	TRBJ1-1	CASSIPIGRMNTEAFF
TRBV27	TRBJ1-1	CASSSVGGPAFF
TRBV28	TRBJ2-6	CASSLSGYGANVLTF
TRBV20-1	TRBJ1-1	CSARVGLEAFF
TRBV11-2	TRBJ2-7	CASSAAREQYF
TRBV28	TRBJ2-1	CASMGLGGVEQFF
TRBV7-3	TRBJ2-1	CASSLGLAGGYNEQFF
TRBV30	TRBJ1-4	CAWSQGRGGGLFF
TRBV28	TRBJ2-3	CASSLGQLTDTQYF
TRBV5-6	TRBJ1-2	CASSPLQGYGYTF
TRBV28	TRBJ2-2	CASSRARLGLSNTGELFF